The 25 T cell receptor beta chains below were found in one sample sequenced in a study of blood T cell repertoires in COVID-19. Assay used: immunoSEQ multiplex PCR; TCRdb lists only in-frame clones, some missing. Seen here are roughly 250,000 clones, roughly 80% observed once, and the top ten hold about 4.4%. The sequenced sample was peripheral blood. These receptors were taken from an older woman with acute or convalescent COVID-19.

The chain is built from TRBV19 and TRBJ2-1, with 7 bases lining up with TRBD1. CDR3 length: 14 amino acids. CDR1 is LNHDA, CDR2 SQIVND, per germline (reference sequence). Trimming took 6 bases from V and 0 from J; bases not matched to a gene: 2. The CDR3 spells CASSRDSSYNEQFF. DNA of the CDR3: TGTGCCAGTAGCCGGGACAGCTCCTACAATGAGCAGTTCTTC.

The genes are TRBV10-3 and TRBJ1-1; D is undetermined. The CDR3 totals 11 residues. CDR1 and CDR2 (germline): ENHRY, SYGVKD. V was clipped by 10 bases and J by 0 bases, with 6 bases between them. The CDR3 here is CANLMNTEAFF. The CDR3, as DNA: TGTGCCAACCTAATGAACACTGAAGCTTTCTTT.

The chain joins TRBV6-6 to TRBJ1-2; the match to TRBD1 covers 9 bases. The CDR3 spans 14 residues. Germline loops: CDR1 MNHNY, CDR2 SVGAGI (reference sequence). The ends lost 5 bases at V and 0 bases at J; junction bases unmatched: 1. CDR3: CASSRDRANYGYTF. The CDR3 DNA reads as TGTGCCAGCAGTCGGGACAGGGCTAACTATGGCTACACCTTC.

This chain links TRBV19 with TRBJ1-1; D may be TRBD1 (6 bases). The CDR3 runs to 16 residues. V gave up 2 bases and J gave up 1 base, with 14 bases separating them. Germline loops: CDR1 LNHDA, CDR2 SQIVND (reference sequence). CDR3 nucleotide sequence: TGTGCCAGTAGTATAAGGGGCACAGGGAGGAACACTGAAGCTTTCTTT. It codes for CASSIRGTGRNTEAFF.

The chain recombines TRBV6-5 with TRBJ1-3; 9 bases fit TRBD1. The length of the CDR3 is 14 residues. CDR1 is MNHEY, CDR2 SVGAGI, per germline. V lost 6 bases, J lost 4 bases, and 4 bases stayed unmatched. CDR3 DNA sequence: TGTGCCAGCAGGATGGGACAGGGAGGAAACACCATATATTTT. Translated: CASRMGQGGNTIYF.

This clone was detected many times. Here the CDR3 DNA reads TGTGCCACCAGTGATTTAACTAGCGGTCAAGAGACCCAGTACTTC. This codes for CATSDLTSGQETQYF. This chain uses TRBV24-1 with TRBJ2-5, with 8 bases aligning to TRBD2. V lost 1 base to trimming and J lost 2 bases; unmatched junction nucleotides: 2. CDR3 length: 15 residues. Germline CDR1 and CDR2: KGHDR and SFDVKD.

This clone was seen more than once but under ten times. This chain joins TRBV5-8 and TRBJ2-7, with TRBD1 matching over 7 bases. The germline V gene encodes CDR1 SGHTS and CDR2 YDEGEE. V lost 0 bases, J lost 11 bases, and 8 bases stayed unmatched. CDR3 length: 13 residues. DNA for the CDR3: TGTGCCAGCAGCTTGGCGGGCAGGGGGACAGAGTACTTC. This sequence encodes CASSLAGRGTEYF.

This sequence joins TRBV2 and TRBJ1-6; no clear D. Germline V gene lookup returns CDR1 SNHLY and CDR2 FYNNEI. The CDR3 is made up of 14 amino acids. Trimming stripped 5 bases from V and 5 bases from J, with 10 bases between. CDR3 in amino acids: CASSYYSNNSPLHF. The CDR3 region has the DNA TGTGCCAGCAGTTATTATAGCAATAATTCACCCCTCCACTTT.

V usage is TRBV7-2 and J usage is TRBJ1-2; 7 bases line up with TRBD1. Per germline, CDR1 SGHTA and CDR2 FQGNSA. V shed 3 bases, J shed 0 bases, and the junction held 10 bases outside the gene matches. This CDR3 has 17 residues. The CDR3 protein is CASSFGGQGTANYGYTF. In DNA, the CDR3 is TGTGCCAGCAGCTTCGGGGGTCAAGGGACAGCTAACTATGGCTACACCTTC.

The chain employs TRBV10-2 and TRBJ2-5; D is unclear. V was clipped by 9 bases and J by 3 bases, with 8 bases between them. The CDR3 loop spans 11 amino acids. Germline lookup yields CDR1 WSHSY and CDR2 SAAADI. CDR3 bases: TGCGCCAGTTCCCCTAAAGAGACCCAGTACTTC. Translated: CASSPKETQYF.

This chain joins TRBV5-1 and TRBJ1-2; 11 nucleotides agree with TRBD1. The length of the CDR3 is 15 residues. Germline values: CDR1 SGHRS, CDR2 YFSETQ. J gave up 7 bases and V 4 bases, and 9 bases lay outside the gene matches. The CDR3 region has the DNA TGCGCCAGCAGCCCCGGACAGGGGGCGGAAGGTGGCTACACCTTC. It is translated as CASSPGQGAEGGYTF. The full variable domain, rest sourced from reference TRBV5-1 and TRBJ1-2, is KAGVTQTPRYLIKTRGQQVTLSCSPISGHRSVSWYQQTPGQGLQFLFEYFSETQRNKGNFPGRFSGRQFSNSRSEMNVSTLELGDSALYLCASSPGQGAEGGYTFGSGTRLTVV.

This clone was recorded once. The chain uses TRBV28 and TRBJ1-5, with D unresolved. V lost 4 bases and J 6 bases, leaving 13 bases between the germline ends. The CDR3 has 14 amino acids. Germline V gives CDR1 MDHEN, CDR2 SYDVKM. The CDR3 region is CASSSPAPGQPQHF. DNA for the CDR3: TGTGCCAGCAGTTCCCCGGCTCCGGGTCAGCCCCAGCATTTT.

This clone was found a few times. The rearrangement links TRBV14 to TRBJ1-6; 9 nucleotides line up with TRBD1. The junction had 4 bases not matched to a gene; V was cut back by 3 bases and J by 7 bases. The CDR3 runs 15 residues. The V gene's germline CDR1 is SGHDN and CDR2 FVKESK. The CDR3 nucleotides read TGTGCCAGCAGCCAGGCGACAGGGGGGAATTCACCCCTCCACTTT. Translation gives CASSQATGGNSPLHF.

The chain carries TRBV18 and TRBJ2-3, with a possible D match to TRBD2 (6 bases). Trimming shortened V by 3 bases and J by 1 base, and 14 bases separated the two germline ends. Germline CDR1 is KGHSH and CDR2 is LQKENI. The CDR3 length is 16 residues. The CDR3 protein is CASSPLRGGRTDTQYF. CDR3 DNA: TGTGCCAGCTCACCCCTTCGGGGAGGTCGCACAGATACGCAGTATTTT.

This chain joins TRBV10-1 and TRBJ2-1; 9 nucleotides line up with TRBD2. V shed 3 bases, J shed 2 bases, and the junction held 5 bases outside the gene matches. Germline V lookup: CDR1 WNHNN, CDR2 SYGVQD (reference sequence). This CDR3 region has 16 residues. CDR3 loop: CASSDGGGAAYNEQFF. The CDR3 coding sequence is TGCGCCAGCAGTGACGGCGGGGGGGCCGCCTACAATGAGCAGTTCTTC.

Ten or more counts support this clone. This chain joins TRBV4-1 and TRBJ1-2, with D perhaps TRBD1 (5 bases). CDR1 MGHRA and CDR2 YSYEKL come from the germline V gene. Trimming pared 0 bases from V and 11 bases from J, leaving 13 bases between. The CDR3 runs to 13 residues. The CDR3 DNA reads as TGCGCCAGCAGCCAAGAGGCAGGGCGCCTGTACACCTTC. Its protein product is CASSQEAGRLYTF.

This chain connects TRBV3-1 (or the pseudogene TRBV3-2) to TRBJ2-3, with 11 bases matching TRBD2. V shed 5 bases and J 2 bases; nucleotides not matched to a gene: 3. This CDR3 contains 15 residues. Germline V lookup: CDR1 LGHDT, CDR2 YNNKEL (reference sequence). CDR3 bases: TGTGCCAGCAGCACTAGCGGGGGCCTCACAGATACGCAGTATTTT. Protein: CASSTSGGLTDTQYF.

This chain connects TRBV4-3 to TRBJ1-4; 9 bases are a match to TRBD1. V was clipped by 0 bases and J by 7 bases; unmatched bases: 18. The CDR3 totals 20 residues. Germline CDR1 LGHNA, CDR2 YSLEER. The CDR3 here is CASSQDLFWGQGHLSEKLFF. The CDR3, as DNA: TGCGCCAGCAGCCAAGATCTATTCTGGGGACAGGGCCATTTGAGTGAAAAACTGTTTTTT.

This clone was counted only a few times. The chain employs TRBV2 and TRBJ2-2; tentatively, D is TRBD2 (5 bases). The germline gives CDR1 SNHLY, CDR2 FYNNEI. The CDR3 sequence is 15 residues long. The V gene lost 5 bases and the J gene lost 5 bases, with 15 bases spanning the gap. CDR3 sequence (DNA): TGTGCCAGCAGTCCGGACGGGGTGGGAACCGGGGAGCTGTTTTTT. Its protein product is CASSPDGVGTGELFF.

The chain recombines TRBV2 with TRBJ1-2; no definite D call. Germline CDR1 is SNHLY and CDR2 is FYNNEI. V gave up 6 bases and J gave up 6 bases, with 14 bases separating them. The CDR3 runs 13 residues. CDR3 loop: CASSALGTNGYTF. CDR3 bases: TGTGCCAGCAGCGCCCTCGGTACGAATGGCTACACCTTC.

This clone occurred many times. The rearrangement links TRBV7-2 to TRBJ1-2; D gene uncertain. This CDR3 is built from 15 residues. Germline values: CDR1 SGHTA, CDR2 FQGNSA. V was trimmed by 1 base and J by 0 bases, leaving 9 bases between them. The CDR3 region has the DNA TGTGCCAGCAGCTTAGGGTCCGCAGCTAACTATGGCTACACCTTC. Its translation: CASSLGSAANYGYTF. The whole variable domain, filled in from reference TRBV7-2 and TRBJ1-2, reads GAGVSQSPSNKVTEKGKDVELRCDPISGHTALYWYRQSLGQGLEFLIYFQGNSAPDKSGLPSDRFSAERTGGSVSTLTIQRTQQEDSAVYLCASSLGSAANYGYTFGSGTRLTVV.

The V and J genes are TRBV6-6 and TRBJ2-2; tentative D call: TRBD2 (6 bases). V lost 6 bases, J lost 7 bases, and 9 bases lay in between. This CDR3 comprises 12 residues. In germline, CDR1 is MNHNY, CDR2 SVGAGI (reference sequence). The CDR3 nucleotides read TGTGCCAGCAGCCCCGGGGGCGGGGAGCTGTTTTTT. The encoded protein is CASSPGGGELFF.

J is TRBJ1-4 and V is TRBV29-1; TRBD1 agrees at 9 bases. The germline V gene has CDR1 SQVTM and CDR2 ANQGSEA. V was clipped by 5 bases and J by 15 bases; unmatched bases: 4. The CDR3 covers 10 residues. The DNA for the CDR3 is TGCAGCGTTCTCGGGACAGGGTTGTTTTTT. Protein sequence: CSVLGTGLFF.

The chain couples TRBV7-2 to TRBJ1-3; D perhaps matches TRBD1 (6 bases). Germline V CDR1 and CDR2: SGHTA, FQGNSA. The V gene lost 5 bases and the J gene lost 0 bases, with 11 bases spanning the gap. CDR3 size: 15 residues. CDR3 coding DNA: TGTGCCAGCAGCGACACAGGGAACTCTGGAAACACCATATATTTT. Amino acids: CASSDTGNSGNTIYF.

The V call is TRBV3-1 (or the pseudogene TRBV3-2), the J call TRBJ1-3, with TRBD1 matching over 7 bases. Trimming removed 4 bases from V and 2 bases from J; junction bases left unmatched: 8. The CDR3 totals 16 residues. Germline V gene data show CDR1 as LGHDT and CDR2 as YNNKEL (reference sequence). The CDR3 loop reads CASSPETGRTGNTIYF. CDR3 sequence (DNA): TGTGCCAGCAGCCCGGAGACAGGGCGGACTGGAAACACCATATATTTT.